This record looks at one T cell receptor beta chain sequence and its context. Sequencing used immunoSEQ multiplex PCR; TCRdb keeps in-frame clones, though not all of them. The sample has fewer than 75,000 clones; roughly 79% are singletons. Germline V lookup: CDR1 MNHEY, CDR2 SMNVEV (reference sequence). The CDR3 has 14 residues. Trimming took off 0 bases at V and 7 bases at J, with 12 bases between the two ends. These data originate in a study of glioma-infiltrating T cells after dendritic cell vaccination. The chain links TRBV27 to TRBJ1-1, with D maybe TRBD1 (6 bases). Here the sequenced sample was blood, taken before dendritic cell vaccination. This TCR derives from a human donor with glioblastoma. CDR3 protein: CASSLSGGYSEAFF. CDR3 coding DNA: TGTGCCAGCAGTTTATCAGGGGGATATAGTGAAGCTTTCTTT.